This entry features one T cell receptor (beta chain) sequence. The antigen remains undetermined. This entry comes from a study of response to subunit inactivated influenza vaccine. Overall study findings and caveats: Only a handful of new T cells, the authors suggested, are recruited with each seasonal influenza vaccination.

This CDR3 has 13 amino acids. V shed 3 bases and J shed 3 bases, with 8 bases lying between them. TCRdb re-derived calls from the RT-PCR reads in MiXCR, one entry per CDR3 protein. The sample shows about 540,000 distinct CDR3 sequences, approximately 14% of them seen only once. This TCR came from a man aged 50-60 years who received an inactivated influenza vaccine. This chain uses TRBV12-3 or TRBV12-4 with TRBJ2-5, with D unresolved. The sequences come from PBMCs from blood, collected about 13 days after vaccination. The CDR3 region has the DNA TGTGCCAGCAGTTTGTCCTCGAAAGAGACCCAGTACTTC. It encodes CASSLSSKETQYF.